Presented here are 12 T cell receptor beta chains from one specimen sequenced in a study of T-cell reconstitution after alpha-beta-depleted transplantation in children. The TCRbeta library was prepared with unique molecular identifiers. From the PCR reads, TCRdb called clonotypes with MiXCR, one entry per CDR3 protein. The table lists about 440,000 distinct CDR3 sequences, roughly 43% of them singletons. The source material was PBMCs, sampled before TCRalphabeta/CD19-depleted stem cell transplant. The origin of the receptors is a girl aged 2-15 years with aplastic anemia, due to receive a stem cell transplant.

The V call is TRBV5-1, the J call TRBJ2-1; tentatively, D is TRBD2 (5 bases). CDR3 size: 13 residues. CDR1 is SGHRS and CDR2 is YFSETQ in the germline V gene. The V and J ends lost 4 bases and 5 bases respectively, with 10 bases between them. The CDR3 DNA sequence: TGCGCCAGCAGCATCCGGGGAAACAATGAGCAGTTCTTC. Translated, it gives CASSIRGNNEQFF.

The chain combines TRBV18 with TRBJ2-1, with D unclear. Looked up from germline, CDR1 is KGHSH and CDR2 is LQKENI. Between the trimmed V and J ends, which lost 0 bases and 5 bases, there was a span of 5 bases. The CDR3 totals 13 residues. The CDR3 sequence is CASSPPFDNEQFF. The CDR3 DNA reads TGTGCCAGCTCACCACCGTTCGACAATGAGCAGTTCTTC.

CDR3 amino acids: CASSLSWADEQYF. DNA for the CDR3: TGTGCCAGCAGTTTATCCTGGGCCGACGAGCAGTACTTC. V and J are TRBV27 and TRBJ2-7, with no clear D. V lost 0 bases and J lost 5, with 8 bases in between. The CDR3 contains 13 residues. Germline V gives CDR1 MNHEY, CDR2 SMNVEV (reference sequence).

CDR3 sequence reads: CASSLAGHQPQHF. The CDR3 DNA is TGTGCCAGCAGTTTGGCAGGGCACCAGCCCCAGCATTTT. The V and J genes are TRBV28 and TRBJ1-5, with a weak D call TRBD1 (5 bases). Germline-derived CDR1 and CDR2 are MDHEN and SYDVKM. The CDR3 is 13 residues long. Trimming left V 3 bases short and J 7 bases short, with 10 bases between.

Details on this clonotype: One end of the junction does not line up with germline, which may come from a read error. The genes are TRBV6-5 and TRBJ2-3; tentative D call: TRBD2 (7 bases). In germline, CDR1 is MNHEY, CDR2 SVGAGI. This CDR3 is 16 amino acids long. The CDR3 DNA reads TGTGTCAGCAGTTACTCGAGTCGGGGGGCCGGAGATACGCAGTATTTT. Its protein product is CVSSYSSRGAGDTQYF.

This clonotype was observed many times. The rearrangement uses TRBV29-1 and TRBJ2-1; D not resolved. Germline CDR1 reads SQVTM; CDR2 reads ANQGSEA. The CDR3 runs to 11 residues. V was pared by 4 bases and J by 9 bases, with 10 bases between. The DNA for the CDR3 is TGCAGCGTTGGTGCGCGAGGTGAGCAGTTCTTC. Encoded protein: CSVGARGEQFF.

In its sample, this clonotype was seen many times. CDR3 sequence (DNA): TGCAGCGGTCTGGCTAGCGGGAACACCGGGGAGCTGTTTTTT. This sequence encodes CSGLASGNTGELFF. This chain joins TRBV29-1 and TRBJ2-2; 7 positions agree with TRBD2. The length of the CDR3 is 14 residues. Germline assignment: CDR1 SQVTM and CDR2 ANQGSEA. J lost 1 base, V lost 7 bases, and 6 bases had no gene match.

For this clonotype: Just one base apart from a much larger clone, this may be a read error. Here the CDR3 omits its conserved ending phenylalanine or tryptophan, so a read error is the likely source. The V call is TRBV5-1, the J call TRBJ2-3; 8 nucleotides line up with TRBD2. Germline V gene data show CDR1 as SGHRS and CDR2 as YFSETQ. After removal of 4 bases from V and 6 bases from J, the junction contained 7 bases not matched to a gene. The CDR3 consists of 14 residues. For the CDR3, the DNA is TGCGCCAGCAGCCCGGGAGGGCCTGACGATACGCAGTATTCT. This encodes CASSPGGPDDTQYS.

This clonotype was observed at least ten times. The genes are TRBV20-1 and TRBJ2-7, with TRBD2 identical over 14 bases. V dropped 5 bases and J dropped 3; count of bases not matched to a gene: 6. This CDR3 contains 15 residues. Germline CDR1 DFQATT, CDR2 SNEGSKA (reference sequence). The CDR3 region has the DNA TGCAGTGCTCCTGGGACTAGCGGGAGTATCTACGAGCAGTACTTC. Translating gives CSAPGTSGSIYEQYF.

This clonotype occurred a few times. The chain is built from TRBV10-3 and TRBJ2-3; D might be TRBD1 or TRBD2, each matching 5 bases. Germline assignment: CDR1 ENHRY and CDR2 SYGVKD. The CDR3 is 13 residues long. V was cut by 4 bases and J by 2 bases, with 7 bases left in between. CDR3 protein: CAISGGSTDTQYF. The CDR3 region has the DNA TGTGCCATCAGTGGGGGGTCCACAGATACGCAGTATTTT.

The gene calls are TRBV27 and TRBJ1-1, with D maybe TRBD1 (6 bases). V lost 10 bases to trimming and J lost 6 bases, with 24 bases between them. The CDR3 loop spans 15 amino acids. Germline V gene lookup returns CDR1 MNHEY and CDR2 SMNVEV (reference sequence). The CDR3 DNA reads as TGTGCCACCCGGTCAGGGGAGTACCGAACTGCTGAAGCTTTCTTT. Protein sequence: CATRSGEYRTAEAFF.

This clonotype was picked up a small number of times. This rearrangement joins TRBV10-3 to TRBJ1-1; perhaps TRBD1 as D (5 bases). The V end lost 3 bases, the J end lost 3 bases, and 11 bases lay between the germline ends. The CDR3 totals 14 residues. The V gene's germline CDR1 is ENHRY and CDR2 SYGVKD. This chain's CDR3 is CAISERLGDTEAFF. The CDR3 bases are TGTGCCATCAGTGAACGTTTGGGGGACACTGAAGCTTTCTTT.